The clone carrying this TCR beta chain was recorded many times. The antigen remains undetermined. The CDR3 is 14 residues long. Trimming shortened V by 5 bases and J by 5 bases, and 13 bases separated the two germline ends. The germline CDR1 and CDR2 sequences are MNHNS and SASEGT. This sample was taken from a study of identical twins. Whole-study results and caveats: Not following the same donors, the study drew its conclusions from cross-sectional statistical analysis. Out-of-frame alpha sequences shared by twins showed excess low generation probability.

Via MiXCR, TCRdb re-called the 5' RACE reads, giving one row per CDR3 protein. The table lists some 710,000 distinct CDR3 sequences, approximately 6% of them singletons. The sequence was collected from a man aged 18 to 30 in good health. The chain carries TRBV6-1 and TRBJ2-1; D is undetermined. The sample comprised naive T cells sorted from blood. CDR3 protein: CASSPPASNNEQFF. In nucleotides, the CDR3 is TGTGCCAGCAGTCCACCAGCGTCCAACAATGAGCAGTTCTTC.